The TCR beta chain described here comes from a study of T cell responses to AZD1222 COVID-19 vaccine. Study results and limitations: Repertoire sampling occurred only after the peak T cell response.

In regard to this clone: Its matching antigen is unknown.

TCRdb's copy holds only in-frame clones and misses some; the assay was immunoSEQ multiplex PCR. This sample has some 40,000 clones, with about three quarters found just once. V shed 5 bases, J shed 2 bases, and the junction held 17 bases outside the gene matches. From germline, CDR1 is SGHVS and CDR2 FQNEAQ. CDR3 length equals 18 residues. The J gene is TRBJ2-7, the V gene TRBV7-8; 8 bases are a match to TRBD1. The TCR was taken from an adult in good health. Sequencing used peripheral blood, obtained on day 0 of AZD1222 vaccination. CDR3 residues: CASSLGTGPYYFPYEQYF. The DNA for the CDR3 is TGTGCCAGCAGCCTAGGGACAGGACCCTACTATTTCCCCTACGAGCAGTACTTC.